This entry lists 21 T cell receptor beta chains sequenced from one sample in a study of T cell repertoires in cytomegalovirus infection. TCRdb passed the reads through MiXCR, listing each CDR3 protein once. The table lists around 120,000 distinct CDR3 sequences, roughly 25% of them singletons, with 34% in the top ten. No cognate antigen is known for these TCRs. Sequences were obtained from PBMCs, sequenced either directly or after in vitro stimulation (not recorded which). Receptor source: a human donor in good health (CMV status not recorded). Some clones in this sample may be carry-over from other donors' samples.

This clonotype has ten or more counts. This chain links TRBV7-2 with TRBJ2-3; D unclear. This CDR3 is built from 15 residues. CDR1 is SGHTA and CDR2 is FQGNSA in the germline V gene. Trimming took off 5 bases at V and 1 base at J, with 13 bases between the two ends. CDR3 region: CASSPYTPGTDTQYF. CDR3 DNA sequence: TGTGCCAGCAGCCCATATACCCCTGGCACAGATACGCAGTATTTT. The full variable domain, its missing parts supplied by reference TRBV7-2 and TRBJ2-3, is GAGVSQSPSNKVTEKGKDVELRCDPISGHTALYWYRQSLGQGLEFLIYFQGNSAPDKSGLPSDRFSAERTGGSVSTLTIQRTQQEDSAVYLCASSPYTPGTDTQYFGPGTRLTVL.

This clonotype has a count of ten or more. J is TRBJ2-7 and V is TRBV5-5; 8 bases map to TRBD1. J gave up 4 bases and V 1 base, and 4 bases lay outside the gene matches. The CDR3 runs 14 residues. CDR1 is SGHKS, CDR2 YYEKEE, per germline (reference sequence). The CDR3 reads CASSLYGTGYEQYF. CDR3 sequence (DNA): TGTGCCAGCAGCTTGTATGGGACAGGATACGAGCAGTACTTC.

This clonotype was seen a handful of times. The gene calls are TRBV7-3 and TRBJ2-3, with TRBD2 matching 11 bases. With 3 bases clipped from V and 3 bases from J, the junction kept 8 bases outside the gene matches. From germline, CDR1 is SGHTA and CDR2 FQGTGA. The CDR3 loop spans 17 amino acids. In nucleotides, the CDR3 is TGTGCCAGCAGCTTCGACCGATGGACTAGCGGGACAGATACGCAGTATTTT. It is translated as CASSFDRWTSGTDTQYF.

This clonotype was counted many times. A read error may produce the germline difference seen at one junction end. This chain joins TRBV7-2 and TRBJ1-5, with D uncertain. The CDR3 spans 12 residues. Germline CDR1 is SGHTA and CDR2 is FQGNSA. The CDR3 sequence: CASSFSDQPQHF. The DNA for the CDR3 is TGTGCCAGCAGCTTTAGCGATCAGCCCCAGCATTTT. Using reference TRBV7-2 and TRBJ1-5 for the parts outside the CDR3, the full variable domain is GAGVSQSPSNKVTEKGKDVELRCDPISGHTALYWYRQSLGQGLEFLIYFQGNSAPDKSGLPSDRFSAERTGGSVSTLTIQRTQQEDSAVYLCASSFSDQPQHFGDGTRLSIL.

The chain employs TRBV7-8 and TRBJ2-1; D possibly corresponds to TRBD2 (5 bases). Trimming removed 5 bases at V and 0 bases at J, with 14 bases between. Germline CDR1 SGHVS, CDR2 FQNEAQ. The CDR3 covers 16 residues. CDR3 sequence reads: CASSPWTPSSYNEQFF. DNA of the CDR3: TGTGCCAGCAGCCCCTGGACTCCTAGCTCCTACAATGAGCAGTTCTTC.

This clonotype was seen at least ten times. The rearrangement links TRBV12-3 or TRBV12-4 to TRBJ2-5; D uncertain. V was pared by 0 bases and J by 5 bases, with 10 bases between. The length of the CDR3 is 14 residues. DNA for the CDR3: TGTGCCAGCAGTTTAGCGTTGCGGCTGGAGACCCAGTACTTC. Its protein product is CASSLALRLETQYF.

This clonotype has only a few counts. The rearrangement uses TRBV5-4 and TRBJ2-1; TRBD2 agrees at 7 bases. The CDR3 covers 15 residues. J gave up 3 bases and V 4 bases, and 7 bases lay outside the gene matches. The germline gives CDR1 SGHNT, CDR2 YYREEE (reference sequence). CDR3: CASSLRLASYNEQFF. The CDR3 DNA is TGTGCCAGCAGCCTAAGACTAGCAAGCTACAATGAGCAGTTCTTC.

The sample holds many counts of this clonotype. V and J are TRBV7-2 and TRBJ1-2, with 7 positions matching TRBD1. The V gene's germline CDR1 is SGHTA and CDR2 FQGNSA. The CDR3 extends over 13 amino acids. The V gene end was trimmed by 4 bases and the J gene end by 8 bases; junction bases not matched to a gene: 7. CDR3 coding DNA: TGTGCCAGCAGCTCGGAGACAGGGCAGGGCTACACCTTC. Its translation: CASSSETGQGYTF.

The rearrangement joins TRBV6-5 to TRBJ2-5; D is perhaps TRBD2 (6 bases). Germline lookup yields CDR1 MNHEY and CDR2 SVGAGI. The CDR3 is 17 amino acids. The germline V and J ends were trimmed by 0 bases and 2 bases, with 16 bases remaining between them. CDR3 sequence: CASSYSGGSLIQETQYF. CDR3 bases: TGTGCCAGCAGTTACTCTGGGGGGAGCCTCATTCAAGAGACCCAGTACTTC.

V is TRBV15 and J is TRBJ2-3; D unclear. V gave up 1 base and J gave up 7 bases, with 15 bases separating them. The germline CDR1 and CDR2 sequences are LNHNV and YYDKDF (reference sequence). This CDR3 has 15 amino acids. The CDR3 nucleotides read TGTGCCACCAGCAGAGTTAGGCTAGGAGCCTATACGCAGTATTTT. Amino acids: CATSRVRLGAYTQYF.

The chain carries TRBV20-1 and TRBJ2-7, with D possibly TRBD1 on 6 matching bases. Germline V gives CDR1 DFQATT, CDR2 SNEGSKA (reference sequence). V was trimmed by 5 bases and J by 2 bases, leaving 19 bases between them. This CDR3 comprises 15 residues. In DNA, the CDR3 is TGCAGTGCTGGAAAAACGGACAGAGCCCCCTACGAGCAGTACTTC. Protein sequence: CSAGKTDRAPYEQYF.

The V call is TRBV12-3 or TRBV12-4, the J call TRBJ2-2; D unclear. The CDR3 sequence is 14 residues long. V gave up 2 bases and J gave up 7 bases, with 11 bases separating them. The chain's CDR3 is CASSLNGWGGELFF. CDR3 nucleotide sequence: TGTGCCAGCAGTTTAAACGGCTGGGGCGGGGAGCTGTTTTTT.

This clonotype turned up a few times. CDR3 sequence (DNA): TGTGCCAGCACCCCCGGCCGGACTAGCGGTTACCAAGAGACCCAGTACTTC. Its translation: CASTPGRTSGYQETQYF. The chain couples TRBV28 to TRBJ2-5, with 10 positions matching TRBD2. There are 17 residues in the CDR3. The V gene's germline CDR1 is MDHEN and CDR2 SYDVKM. With V trimmed by 7 bases and J by 0 bases, 11 bases remained unmatched.

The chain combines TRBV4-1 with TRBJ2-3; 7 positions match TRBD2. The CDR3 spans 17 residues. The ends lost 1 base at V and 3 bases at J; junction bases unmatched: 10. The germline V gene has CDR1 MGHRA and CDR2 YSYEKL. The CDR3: CASSQGGGRGGTDTQYF. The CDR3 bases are TGCGCCAGCAGCCAAGGAGGCGGGAGAGGCGGTACAGATACGCAGTATTTT.

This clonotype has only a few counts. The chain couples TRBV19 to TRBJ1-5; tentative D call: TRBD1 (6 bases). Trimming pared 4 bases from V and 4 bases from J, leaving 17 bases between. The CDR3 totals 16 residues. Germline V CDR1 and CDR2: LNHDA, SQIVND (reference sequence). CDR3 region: CASSRGLTGRNQPQHF. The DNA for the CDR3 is TGTGCCAGTAGTAGAGGCCTTACAGGGAGAAATCAGCCCCAGCATTTT.

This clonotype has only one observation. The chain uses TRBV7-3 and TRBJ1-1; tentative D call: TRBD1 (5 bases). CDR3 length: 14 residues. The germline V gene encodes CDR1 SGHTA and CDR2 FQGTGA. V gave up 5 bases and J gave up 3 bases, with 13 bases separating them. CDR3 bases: TGTGCCAGCAGCCGGGGACGAGGGGACACTGAAGCTTTCTTT. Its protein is CASSRGRGDTEAFF.

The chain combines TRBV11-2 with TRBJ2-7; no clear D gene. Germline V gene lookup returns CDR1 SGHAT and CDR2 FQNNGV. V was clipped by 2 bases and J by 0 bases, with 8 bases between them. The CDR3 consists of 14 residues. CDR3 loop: CASSLLQSSYEQYV. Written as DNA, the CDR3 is TGTGCCAGCAGCTTACTACAGAGCTCCTACGAGCAGTACGTC.

The CDR3 DNA reads TGTGCCAGCAGCACCATTAGGGGGAGATACAATGAGCAGTTCTTC. Its protein is CASSTIRGRYNEQFF. The chain couples TRBV11-2 to TRBJ2-1; possibly TRBD1 for D (6 bases). The CDR3 is made up of 15 amino acids. The germline V gene encodes CDR1 SGHAT and CDR2 FQNNGV. V lost 5 bases to trimming and J lost 4 bases, with 15 bases between them. Full variable domain (remainder filled in from reference TRBV11-2 and TRBJ2-1): EAGVAQSPRYKIIEKRQSVAFWCNPISGHATLYWYQQILGQGPKLLIQFQNNGVVDDSQLPKDRFSAERLKGVDSTLKIQPAKLEDSAVYLCASSTIRGRYNEQFFGPGTRLTVL.

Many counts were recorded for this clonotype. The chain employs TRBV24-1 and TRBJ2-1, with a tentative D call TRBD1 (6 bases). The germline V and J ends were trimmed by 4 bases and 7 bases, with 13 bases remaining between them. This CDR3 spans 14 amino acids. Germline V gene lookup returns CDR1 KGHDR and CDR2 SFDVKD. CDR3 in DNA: TGTGCCACCAGTGACCGACCACAGGGAAATGAGCAGTTCTTC. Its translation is CATSDRPQGNEQFF.

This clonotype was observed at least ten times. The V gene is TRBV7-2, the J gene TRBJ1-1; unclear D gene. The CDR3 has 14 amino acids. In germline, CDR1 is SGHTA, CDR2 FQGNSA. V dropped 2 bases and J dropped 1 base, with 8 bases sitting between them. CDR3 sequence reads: CASSLLVGNTEAFF. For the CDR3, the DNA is TGTGCCAGCAGCTTATTAGTGGGGAACACTGAAGCTTTCTTT.

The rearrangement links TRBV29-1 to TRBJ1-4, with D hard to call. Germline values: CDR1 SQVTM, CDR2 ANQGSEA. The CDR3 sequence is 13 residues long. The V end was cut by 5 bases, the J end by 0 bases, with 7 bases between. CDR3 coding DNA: TGCAGCGTTTACAAGGCAACTAATGAAAAACTGTTTTTT. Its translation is CSVYKATNEKLFF. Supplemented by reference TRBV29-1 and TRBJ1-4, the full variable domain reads SAVISQKPSRDICQRGTSLTIQCQVDSQVTMMFWYRQQPGQSLTLIATANQGSEATYESGFVIDKFPISRPNLTFSTLTVSNMSPEDSSIYLCSVYKATNEKLFFGSGTQLSVL.